This TCR beta chain was recorded in a study of T cell responses to AZD1222 COVID-19 vaccine. Findings of the study overall: Within unmutated variant regions lay the reported targets of nearly half of spike-specific TCRs. At study baseline, merely a handful of AZD1222 recipients were seropositive.

Assay used: immunoSEQ multiplex PCR; TCRdb lists only in-frame clones, some missing. Among roughly 80,000 clones, just under 90% were seen once, and the ten largest hold 4.5% to 6%. The CDR3 consists of 14 residues. Germline V gene data show CDR1 as GTSNPN and CDR2 as SVGIG (reference sequence). V trimming: 3 bases; J trimming: 8 bases; junction bases outside the gene matches: 9. Of note for this clone: Its antigen is not identified.

The chain combines TRBV30 with TRBJ1-2; 10 positions agree with TRBD1. The source is an adult in good health. Sequences were derived from peripheral blood, sampled on day 0 of AZD1222 vaccination. The CDR3 here is CAWRADRGLGGYTF. The CDR3 DNA follows: TGTGCCTGGAGAGCCGACAGGGGGCTAGGAGGCTACACCTTC.